This TCR beta chain came from a study of cytomegalovirus exposure and HLA in healthy donors. The ends were cut back, 1 base at V and 4 bases at J, with 11 bases in the middle. Looked up from germline, CDR1 is MNHNS and CDR2 is SASEGT. CDR3 length equals 14 residues. PCR involved 60 Vbeta and 13 Jbeta primers. The data were produced by immunoSEQ multiplex PCR, yet TCRdb's version contains in-frame clones alone and is incomplete. Here the sample spans more than 75,000 clones, about 68% being singletons. Study-wide points: Exclusion as indistinguishable affected some V segments, including TRBV6-2 and TRBV6-3. Roughly even sequencing depth across donors was the assumption behind the presence/absence analyses.

On this clone: Its antigen is not known.

Despite likely unrecorded immune exposures, the donors were nominally healthy at the time of sampling. The chain carries TRBV6-1 and TRBJ2-7; a possible D gene is TRBD1 (5 bases). The sequence derives from a man in his forties in good health and CMV-seropositive. Sample: PBMCs. CDR3 amino acids: CASSEEATDYEQYF. The CDR3 DNA reads TGTGCCAGCAGTGAAGAAGCGACAGATTACGAGCAGTACTTC.